The 19 T cell receptor beta chains below come from one sample, sequenced in a study of T cell repertoires in ileal Crohn's disease. Assay used: immunoSEQ multiplex PCR; TCRdb lists only in-frame clones, some missing. The sample gives some 16,000 clones, 72% of which show up once; roughly 4.1% is in the top ten. As to time point: neoterminal ileum biopsy at postoperative endoscopy, about 6 months after surgery. Sequencing was performed on ileal tissue. All receptors derive from an adult with Crohn's disease.

CDR3 residues: CASNGETWSPQHF. As DNA, the CDR3 is TGTGCCAGCAACGGGGAGACATGGTCGCCCCAGCATTTT. The rearrangement links TRBV2 to TRBJ1-5; no clear D gene. V was shortened by 7 bases and J by 9 bases, with 16 bases between the two germline ends. The CDR3 has 13 residues. Germline CDR1 SNHLY, CDR2 FYNNEI.

Comments on this clone: At the DNA level, this CDR3 is encoded by other sequences in the same sample as well. CDR3 DNA sequence: TGTGCCAGCAGCCTGGGACTAGCGGGAGTAGGGGATACGCAGTATTTT. This encodes CASSLGLAGVGDTQYF. This chain links TRBV7-3 with TRBJ2-3, with TRBD2 matching over 14 bases. The trim removed 5 bases at V and 6 bases at J, leaving 7 bases unmatched. This CDR3 has 16 amino acids. Germline V gene sequence: CDR1 SGHTA, CDR2 FQGTGA.

This chain joins TRBV27 and TRBJ1-4; possibly TRBD1 for D (5 bases). Germline loops: CDR1 MNHEY, CDR2 SMNVEV (reference sequence). V dropped 4 bases and J dropped 6 bases, with 15 bases sitting between them. The CDR3 is made up of 15 amino acids. The chain's CDR3 is CASSSLEGVYEKLFF. The DNA for the CDR3 is TGTGCCAGCAGTTCCCTGGAAGGGGTATATGAAAAACTGTTTTTT.

The chain carries TRBV7-9 and TRBJ2-1; 7 bases line up with TRBD2. V gave up 3 bases and J gave up 3 bases; unmatched junction bases: 5. The CDR3 is 15 residues long. Germline assignment: CDR1 SEHNR and CDR2 FQNEAQ (reference sequence). The CDR3, as DNA: TGTGCCAGCAGCTTGATGCTAGCGGTCTACAATGAGCAGTTCTTC. It encodes CASSLMLAVYNEQFF.

The genes are TRBV27 and TRBJ2-7, with D perhaps matching TRBD1 (5 bases). Germline V CDR1 and CDR2: MNHEY, SMNVEV (reference sequence). The CDR3 has 13 amino acids. The V end lost 6 bases, the J end lost 0 bases, and 9 bases lay between the germline ends. The CDR3 DNA follows: TGTGCCAGCAGCCGACAGATCTCCTACGAGCAGTACTTC. It codes for CASSRQISYEQYF.

J is TRBJ1-1 and V is TRBV7-6, with TRBD1 identical over 11 bases. With 5 bases clipped from V and 7 bases from J, the junction kept 15 bases outside the gene matches. This CDR3 has 17 residues. Germline lookup yields CDR1 SGHVS and CDR2 FNYEAQ. As DNA, the CDR3 is TGTGCCAGCAGCCCCGCTCCGGGACAGGGGGGGGCAGGTGAAGCTTTCTTT. This gives the protein CASSPAPGQGGAGEAFF.

The V gene is TRBV2, the J gene TRBJ2-3, with 9 bases fitting TRBD2. Germline CDR1 is SNHLY and CDR2 is FYNNEI. This CDR3 has 15 residues. Trimming took 5 bases from V and 0 from J; bases not matched to a gene: 3. The CDR3 is CASSYGLASTDTQYF. The CDR3 DNA is TGTGCCAGCAGTTATGGACTAGCGAGCACAGATACGCAGTATTTT.

This chain connects TRBV7-9 to TRBJ1-2; possibly TRBD1 for D (5 bases). Germline assignment: CDR1 SEHNR and CDR2 FQNEAQ (reference sequence). V was clipped by 8 bases and J by 6 bases, with 13 bases between them. The CDR3 length is 12 residues. The CDR3 coding sequence is TGTGCCAGCTCCTTCGGAGGGGATGGCTACACCTTC. This translates into CASSFGGDGYTF.

The chain couples TRBV6-1 to TRBJ2-3; 8 nucleotides align to TRBD2. The CDR3 covers 15 residues. Germline lookup yields CDR1 MNHNS and CDR2 SASEGT. V lost 7 bases, J lost 1 base, and 7 bases stayed unmatched. CDR3 protein: CASTISGGGTDTQYF. For the CDR3, the DNA is TGTGCCAGCACCATATCGGGGGGGGGCACAGATACGCAGTATTTT.

The chain links TRBV5-4 to TRBJ2-3; 9 nucleotides match TRBD2. This CDR3 comprises 19 residues. V lost 0 bases to trimming and J lost 0 bases; unmatched junction nucleotides: 11. CDR1 SGHNT and CDR2 YYREEE come from the germline V gene (reference sequence). Here the CDR3 DNA reads TGTGCCAGCAGCTTGGTTGGGCGTGGAGCGGGGGGTAGCACAGATACGCAGTATTTT. Its protein product is CASSLVGRGAGGSTDTQYF.

V is TRBV27 and J is TRBJ1-1; no firm D call. V gave up 6 bases and J gave up 2 bases, with 10 bases separating them. In germline, CDR1 is MNHEY, CDR2 SMNVEV (reference sequence). The CDR3 covers 13 residues. Here the CDR3 reads CASSRRGNTEAFF. DNA for the CDR3: TGTGCCAGCAGCCGACGGGGTAACACTGAAGCTTTCTTT.

The chain combines TRBV7-9 with TRBJ2-1; 7 bases line up with TRBD2. Per the germline V gene, CDR1 is SEHNR and CDR2 is FQNEAQ (reference sequence). Trimming at V came to 3 bases and at J to 7 bases, leaving 6 bases not matched to a gene. CDR3 length: 14 amino acids. The CDR3 is CASSLLQRENEQFF. The CDR3, as DNA: TGTGCCAGCAGCTTGCTCCAGCGGGAAAATGAGCAGTTCTTC.

The V and J genes are TRBV6-1 and TRBJ2-7, with D maybe TRBD1 (6 bases). The CDR3 consists of 12 residues. Trimming took off 7 bases at V and 2 bases at J, with 9 bases between the two ends. Germline CDR1 reads MNHNS; CDR2 reads SASEGT. For the CDR3, the DNA is TGTGCCAGCATAGGACAGACCTACGAGCAGTACTTC. Amino acids: CASIGQTYEQYF.

The V and J genes are TRBV9 and TRBJ2-5, with 10 bases lining up with TRBD2. Germline values: CDR1 SGDLS, CDR2 YYNGEE. The trim removed 5 bases at V and 2 bases at J, leaving 6 bases unmatched. The CDR3 is made up of 15 amino acids. The CDR3 here is CASSPGLAVQETQYF. In DNA, the CDR3 is TGTGCCAGCAGTCCAGGACTAGCGGTACAAGAGACCCAGTACTTC.

This sequence joins TRBV18 and TRBJ2-1, with TRBD1 matching over 7 bases. The CDR3 extends over 13 amino acids. After removal of 2 bases from V and 9 bases from J, the junction contained 4 bases not matched to a gene. Per germline, CDR1 KGHSH and CDR2 LQKENI. Here the CDR3 DNA reads TGTGCCAGCTCACCAAGTGCAGGGGGTGAGCAGTTCTTC. It codes for CASSPSAGGEQFF. The whole variable domain, filled in from reference TRBV18 and TRBJ2-1, reads NAGVMQNPRHLVRRRGQEARLRCSPMKGHSHVYWYRQLPEEGLKFMVYLQKENIIDESGMPKERFSAEFPKEGPSILRIQQVVRGDSAAYFCASSPSAGGEQFFGPGTRLTVL.

The genes are TRBV30 and TRBJ1-2, with 7 bases that match TRBD1. V trimming: 8 bases; J trimming: 8 bases; junction bases outside the gene matches: 17. Germline loops: CDR1 GTSNPN, CDR2 SVGIG (reference sequence). There are 14 residues in the CDR3. The CDR3 spells CAGKNRGLARGYTF. CDR3 bases: TGTGCCGGTAAAAACAGGGGCCTGGCTCGGGGCTACACCTTC.

CDR3 coding DNA: TGTGCCAGCAGCGATCCGGGACTACCGCCAGATACGCAGTATTTT. As protein: CASSDPGLPPDTQYF. This sequence joins TRBV9 and TRBJ2-3; 7 positions agree with TRBD2. Germline V CDR1 and CDR2: SGDLS, YYNGEE. This CDR3 has 15 residues. The V and J ends lost 3 bases and 4 bases, in that order; junction bases with no gene match: 8.

This rearrangement joins TRBV9 to TRBJ2-3; D is possibly TRBD2 (6 bases). Germline V CDR1 and CDR2: SGDLS, YYNGEE. The CDR3 is made up of 15 amino acids. V lost 3 bases and J 2 bases, leaving 13 bases between the germline ends. This CDR3 reads CASSAWGDYTDTQYF. DNA for the CDR3: TGTGCCAGCAGCGCCTGGGGGGATTACACAGATACGCAGTATTTT.

The rearrangement uses TRBV9 and TRBJ1-1; D might be TRBD1 (5 bases). Trimming removed 1 base from V and 5 bases from J, with 15 bases in between. The CDR3 loop spans 15 amino acids. Germline V gives CDR1 SGDLS, CDR2 YYNGEE. The chain's CDR3 is CASSVSSDRGTEAFF. In nucleotides, the CDR3 is TGTGCCAGCAGCGTATCCTCGGACCGGGGGACTGAAGCTTTCTTT.